This T cell receptor (beta chain) was captured in a study of early T cells in non-severe SARS-CoV-2 infection. As for the study in general: Sequencing was performed on bulk RNA from unsorted whole blood, leaving chains unpaired.

With 7 bases clipped from V and 4 bases from J, the junction kept 10 bases outside the gene matches. The CDR3 is 15 amino acids. CDR1 and CDR2 from the germline V gene are SGHAT and FQNNGV. In its sample, this clonotype was seen many times. Its antigen is still unknown. Molecules of cDNA were individually given unique molecular identifiers that were attached to them. TCRdb reanalysed the 5' RACE reads using MiXCR and keeps one entry per CDR3 protein. The table has 50,000 to 55,000 distinct CDR3 sequences, about 9.1% seen once. Whole-study findings and limits: VDJdb matching skewed toward anti-spike CD8 responses, missing private and CD4 specificities.

The chain couples TRBV11-2 to TRBJ1-2, with 9 bases fitting TRBD1. Material: whole blood. This receptor was identified in an adult who was a healthcare worker with PCR-confirmed SARS-CoV-2 infection or an uninfected control (not recorded which). CDR3 coding DNA: TGTGCCAGCACATCCAGGACAGGGGAAATCTATGGCTACACCTTC. This translates into CASTSRTGEIYGYTF.